The source of this TCR beta chain is a study of blood T cell repertoires in COVID-19. Study-wide context: Researchers got acute and convalescent COVID-19 samples from the United States, Italy and Spain.

V lost 1 base to trimming and J lost 4 bases, with 13 bases between them. The germline V gene has CDR1 LNHNV and CDR2 YYDKDF (reference sequence). This CDR3 spans 15 amino acids. The method was immunoSEQ multiplex PCR; TCRdb's version includes in-frame clones alone and lacks a portion of them. Of roughly 97,000 clones listed, about nine tenths are singletons. This TCR derives from a man aged 60 to 69 with acute or convalescent COVID-19. Sequenced input: peripheral blood. The chain recombines TRBV15 with TRBJ1-2, with D perhaps TRBD1 (6 bases). CDR3 sequence: CATSRGAGEGYGYTF. The CDR3 nucleotides are TGTGCCACCAGCAGAGGGGCAGGGGAGGGCTATGGCTACACCTTC.